Listed below are T cell receptor beta chains from one sample, sequenced in a study of STAT5B mutations in CD4+ large granular lymphocyte leukemia. Profiling relied on immunoSEQ multiplex PCR, and the TCRdb table lists in-frame clones only, not all of them. This table has about 22,000 clones, about 81% appearing once. The sequencing input was CD4+ T cells from blood buffy coats. Receptors originate from a human donor in good health. Both conserved end residues are trimmed from each CDR3. Each record gives: V gene, clone size, CDR3 protein. Expanded clones are given a class, and other clones once, few, many or no size at all.

V gene: TRBV23-1
clone size: NA
CDR3 protein: ASSQHTGESGGGTDTQY

V gene: TRBV5-4
clone size: few
CDR3 protein: ASSPPTAGANEQF

V gene: TRBV18
clone size: NA
CDR3 protein: ASSPLLKLTSSGSSYNEQF

V gene: TRBV6-1
clone size: NA
CDR3 protein: ASSEPRGRTDTQY

V gene: TRBV9
clone size: once
CDR3 protein: ASSVDPMNTEAF

V gene: TRBV9
clone size: NA
CDR3 protein: ASSVEEADTQY

V gene: TRBV19
clone size: NA
CDR3 protein: ASRSRPPDGGAEAF

V gene: TRBV28
clone size: NA
CDR3 protein: ATGQHNEKLF

V gene: TRBV20-1
clone size: NA
CDR3 protein: SADDTGGYT

V gene: TRBV5-5
clone size: NA
CDR3 protein: ASSLSYNPGPANTDTQY

V gene: TRBV7-9
clone size: NA
CDR3 protein: ASSLGQNYGYT

V gene: TRBV30
clone size: NA
CDR3 protein: AWSVLFREGETQY

V gene: TRBV6-6
clone size: NA
CDR3 protein: ASSYYVGRSGNTIY

V gene: TRBV6-1
clone size: NA
CDR3 protein: ASSVQGVSGNTIY

V gene: TRBV5-8
clone size: NA
CDR3 protein: ASSTGRSNQPQH

V gene: TRBV19
clone size: NA
CDR3 protein: ASTRTGSYNEQF

V gene: TRBV5-6
clone size: NA
CDR3 protein: ASSLASMSWSNQPQH

V gene: TRBV7-2
clone size: NA
CDR3 protein: ASSLTGTSANEQY

V gene: TRBV10-3
clone size: NA
CDR3 protein: VISEEGVDSGYT

V gene: TRBV6-5
clone size: NA
CDR3 protein: ASSLQGNGYEQY

V gene: TRBV7-8
clone size: NA
CDR3 protein: ASSTGPRNTEAF

V gene: TRBV5-6
clone size: NA
CDR3 protein: ASSPDTGQRFSYEQY

V gene: TRBV19
clone size: NA
CDR3 protein: ATPNPQGGTANTGELF

V gene: TRBV9
clone size: NA
CDR3 protein: ASGPGGGTVPGELF